This TCR beta chain stems from a study of cytomegalovirus exposure and HLA in healthy donors. Study conclusions and caveats: Among TCR beta chains, those listed as cytomegalovirus-associated numbered about 160. One variant, a missense change in DCLRE1C, was linked in a later analysis to TCR beta V- and J-gene trimming. Presence/absence results assume similar sequencing depth per donor, which may not hold. Earlier analysis yielded a pattern in which most TCR beta V segments were productive about 90% or about 30% of the time.

Trimming at V came to 5 bases and at J to 7 bases, leaving 7 bases not matched to a gene. This CDR3 comprises 14 residues. This clone was observed a handful of times. Its antigen is undetermined. This PCR relied on a set of 60 Vbeta primers and 13 Jbeta primers. Measured with immunoSEQ multiplex PCR; TCRdb has only the in-frame clones, and not every one. Counted here are about 160,000 clones, about 72% occurring once; the ten biggest clones make up 3.5% to 4.5%. J is TRBJ1-5 and V is TRBV5-3; 9 positions match TRBD1. TRBV5-3 is classed as an ORF, of uncertain function. Sequenced sample: PBMCs. The TCR comes from a man aged 30 to 39 in good health and CMV-seropositive. DNA of the CDR3: TGTGCCAGAAGTAAACAGGGGGCTCGGCAGCCCCAGCATTTT. Amino acids: CARSKQGARQPQHF.